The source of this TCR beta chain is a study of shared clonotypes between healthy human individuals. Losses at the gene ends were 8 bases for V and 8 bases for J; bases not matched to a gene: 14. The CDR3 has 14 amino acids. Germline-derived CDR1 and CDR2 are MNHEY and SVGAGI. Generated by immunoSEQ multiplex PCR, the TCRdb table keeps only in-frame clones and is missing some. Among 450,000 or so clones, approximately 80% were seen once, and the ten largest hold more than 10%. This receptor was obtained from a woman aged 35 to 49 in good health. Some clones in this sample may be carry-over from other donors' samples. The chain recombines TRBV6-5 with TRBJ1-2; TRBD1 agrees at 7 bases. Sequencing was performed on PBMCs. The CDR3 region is CASGSGGGGGGYTF. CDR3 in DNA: TGTGCCAGCGGCTCAGGGGGAGGGGGCGGGGGCTACACCTTC.